Listed below are T cell receptor beta chains from one sample, sequenced in a study of blood T cells in healthy people across ages. TCRdb called the 5' RACE reads again in MiXCR, with one record for every CDR3 protein. The sample contains 710,000 or so distinct CDR3 sequences, 32% of which appear only once. Sequencing was performed on blood. The receptors here all came from an elderly woman in good health. The CDR3 runs from the conserved cysteine through the conserved F or W. Fields, in order: D gene, clone size, V gene, J gene, CDR3 DNA, CDR3 protein. A D gene is named only where the DNA matches it firmly. The size entry is marked missing in some rows and otherwise reads once, few, many or a size class.

.,many,TRBV4-1,TRBJ1-2,TGCGCCAGCAGCCAAGATCAAGCGAAGGTTGGCTACACCTTC,CASSQDQAKVGYTF
.,.,TRBV30,TRBJ2-7,TGTGCCTGGACAGGGATGGGAGAGACCCGGTACTTC,CAWTGMGETRYF
.,.,TRBV9,TRBJ1-6,TGTGCCAGCAGCGTAGTGTCGACGGATTCACCCCTCCACTTT,CASSVVSTDSPLHF
TRBD1,.,TRBV2,TRBJ1-2,TGTGCCAGCAGTTCCGACTGTGACAGGGTGGGACATGGCTACACCTTC,CASSSDCDRVGHGYTF
.,.,TRBV4-2,TRBJ1-6,TGTGCCAGCAGCCAAGGACCGGCGTGGGGGGAATCCCTCCACTTT,CASSQGPAWGESLHF
.,many,TRBV7-6,TRBJ2-5,TGTGCCAGCAGCCTGAGCAGTATGCCGCAAGAGACCCAGTACTTC,CASSLSSMPQETQYF
.,.,TRBV4-1,TRBJ1-2,TGCGCCAGCAGCCTGTGGCCCCAGCCGAGTGGCTACACCTTC,CASSLWPQPSGYTF
TRBD1,many,TRBV6-2/TRBV6-3,TRBJ1-1,TGTGCCAGCAGCGCAGGGGGCGCGCGGACTGAAGCTTTCTTT,CASSAGGARTEAFF
.,.,TRBV29-1,TRBJ2-1,TGCAGCGTTGAAAGGAGGGAGCAGTTCTTC,CSVERREQFF
.,.,TRBV5-1,TRBJ2-5,TGCGCCAGCAGCTTGATGACAGGAGATTCTGGGGAGCAGTACTTC,CASSLMTGDSGEQYF
TRBD2,.,TRBV3-1,TRBJ2-7,TGTGCCAGCAGCCAAGATCGGACTAGCGGGGGCACGTACTTC,CASSQDRTSGGTYF
TRBD2,.,TRBV5-1,TRBJ2-7,TGCGCCAGCAGCTTCCAACGAGCGGGGGGATCCAATGAGCAGTACTTC,CASSFQRAGGSNEQYF
TRBD1,many,TRBV28,TRBJ2-7,TGTGCCACCGCACGGACAGGGGCCGAGCAGTACTTC,CATARTGAEQYF
.,.,TRBV6-5,TRBJ1-1,TGTGCCAGCAGTACAGGGAACATGAACACTGAAGCTTTCTTT,CASSTGNMNTEAFF
.,many,TRBV3-1,TRBJ2-7,TGTGCCAGCAGCCAACAGAGGTTGACCTACGAGCAGTACTTC,CASSQQRLTYEQYF
.,many,TRBV4-3,TRBJ2-1,TGCGCCAGCAGCCAAGGCGTCACAGTTGGACACAATGAGCAGTTCTTC,CASSQGVTVGHNEQFF
TRBD1,few,TRBV6-5,TRBJ2-7,TGTGCCAGCAGTTACTCCCGGGACAGGGGCTACGAGCAGTACTTC,CASSYSRDRGYEQYF
.,many,TRBV6-5,TRBJ2-3,TGTGCCAGCAGTTACTCGTCTGCGGGGGCCCACACAGATACGCAGTATTTT,CASSYSSAGAHTDTQYF
.,many,TRBV5-6,TRBJ1-5,TGTGCCAGCAGCCAGGGAGGCAGGAGGGATCAGCCCCAGCATTTT,CASSQGGRRDQPQHF
TRBD2,many,TRBV5-1,TRBJ2-4,TGCGCCAGCAGCTTGGCGGCTAGCGGGGGTTCTTCTCTAACTAGTCGCGCCAAAAACATTCAGTACTTC,CASSLAASGGSSLTSRAKNIQYF
.,many,TRBV6-2/TRBV6-3,TRBJ1-2,TGTGCCAGCAGTTACTCTGCTGGAGGGGGCTACACCTTC,CASSYSAGGGYTF
TRBD1,.,TRBV7-7,TRBJ2-2,TGTGCTAGCAGCACCCGGACAGGGAACACCGGGGAGCTGTTTTTT,CASSTRTGNTGELFF
.,many,TRBV11-2,TRBJ2-7,TGTGCCAGCAGCGCGGACAGAGGGAGCTCCTACGAGCAGTACTTC,CASSADRGSSYEQYF
.,.,TRBV6-5,TRBJ2-7,TGTGCCAGCGGGGGTAGCGGCTGCTACGAGCAGTACTTC,CASGGSGCYEQYF
TRBD1,few,TRBV28,TRBJ1-2,TGTGCCAGCAGTTTATTACAGGGGGATGGACGCTACACCTTC,CASSLLQGDGRYTF
.,.,TRBV7-8,TRBJ1-2,TGTGCCAGCAGCTTACACGGCCGTCGAAGGGCTGACTATGGCTACACCTTC,CASSLHGRRRADYGYTF
.,few,TRBV6-5,TRBJ1-1,TGTGCCAGCAGTTCCCCCGAGGGGCTGGTCACTGAAGCTTTCTTT,CASSSPEGLVTEAFF
.,many,TRBV28,TRBJ2-7,TGTGCCAGCAGCCTCAGACGAGGGACCCGTTACTACGAGCAGTACTTC,CASSLRRGTRYYEQYF
TRBD1,.,TRBV9,TRBJ1-3,TGTGCCAGCAGCGTCGGACAGGGGGACCTCTCTGGAAACACCATATATTTT,CASSVGQGDLSGNTIYF
TRBD1,.,TRBV20-1,TRBJ1-6,TGCAGTGCCCGTGGACAGGGGCTAAATTCACCCCTCCACTTT,CSARGQGLNSPLHF
TRBD1,.,TRBV10-3,TRBJ1-4,TGTGCCATCAGAGGGGGCAGCAAGAATGAAAAACTGTTTTTT,CAIRGGSKNEKLFF
TRBD2,many,TRBV6-2/TRBV6-3,TRBJ2-5,TGTGCCAGCAGCCGTGAACTAGCGGGAAGGTTCCCCCAAGAGACCCAGTACTTC,CASSRELAGRFPQETQYF
.,.,TRBV11-3,TRBJ2-1,TGTGCCAGCAGCGGGTTACTGGAAAATGAGCAGTTCTTC,CASSGLLENEQFF
.,many,TRBV12-3/TRBV12-4,TRBJ2-3,TGTGCCAGCAGTTTAGGGCAGCACCGCACAGATACGCAGTATTTT,CASSLGQHRTDTQYF
.,.,TRBV20-1,TRBJ2-1,TGCAGTGCTAGGCGCTCCGGGACCAACAATGAGCAGTTCTTC,CSARRSGTNNEQFF
TRBD2,many,TRBV20-1,TRBJ2-1,TGCAGTTCCGGGACTAGCGGGGCTAATGAGCAGTTCTTC,CSSGTSGANEQFF
TRBD1,.,TRBV12-3/TRBV12-4,TRBJ1-2,TGTGCCAGCAGTTTCGACAGGGGGCAAGGCTACACCTTC,CASSFDRGQGYTF
.,few,TRBV5-6,TRBJ1-6,TGTGCCAGCAGCTCGGAGATTCAGGACTTATATAATTCACCCCTCCACTTT,CASSSEIQDLYNSPLHF
.,many,TRBV5-5,TRBJ2-5,TGTGCCAGCACTAGGGTGGGGCAAGCGGAGACCCAGTACTTC,CASTRVGQAETQYF
TRBD1,many,TRBV11-2,TRBJ2-3,TGTGCCAGCAGCATGACCGGGACAGGGGTAGGAGATACGCAGTATTTT,CASSMTGTGVGDTQYF
TRBD1,.,TRBV10-3,TRBJ2-7,TGTGCCATCAGTGAGCCGGGGTCGGGACAGGGGTACGAGCAGTACTTC,CAISEPGSGQGYEQYF
.,once,TRBV20-1,TRBJ2-5,TGCAGTGCCCGGTCCCAGGGGGCGCGGGAGACCCAGGACTTC,CSARSQGARETQDF
.,few,TRBV7-2,TRBJ2-1,TGTGCCAGCAGCTTAGCGGTTTACCCACAGATAACCCACAATGAGCAGTTCTTC,CASSLAVYPQITHNEQFF
.,many,TRBV6-5,TRBJ1-5,TGTGCCAGCAGTAGGGACACTGATCAGCCCCAGCATTTT,CASSRDTDQPQHF
TRBD2,.,TRBV4-2,TRBJ2-3,TGTGCCAGCAGCCAAGGGACTAGCGCTAGCACAGATACGCAGTATTTT,CASSQGTSASTDTQYF
.,few,TRBV9,TRBJ2-2,TGTGCCAGCAGCGTAGAGGGGCTTGGGAACACCGGGGAGCTGTTTTTT,CASSVEGLGNTGELFF
.,many,TRBV2,TRBJ2-5,TGTGCCAGCAGCCCATACAGGCCAAAAGAGACCCAGTACTTC,CASSPYRPKETQYF
.,many,TRBV14,TRBJ2-3,TGTGCCAGCAGCCAAGGGTGGGTTCTTCCCACAGATACGCAGTATTTT,CASSQGWVLPTDTQYF
.,.,TRBV29-1,TRBJ2-7,TGCAGCGTTGAATTTGGGGGGCCCTACGAGCAGTACTTC,CSVEFGGPYEQYF
TRBD1,few,TRBV4-2,TRBJ1-2,TGTGCCAGCAGCCAAGATCGGGGGACAGGGGGCGGGAACTATGGCTACACCTTC,CASSQDRGTGGGNYGYTF
.,many,TRBV7-2,TRBJ2-3,TGTGCCAGCAGCCGGCTAGTAAGGGATACGCAGTATTTT,CASSRLVRDTQYF
.,many,TRBV27,TRBJ2-7,TGTGCCAGCAGGACCTCCGGGTACGAGCAGTACTTC,CASRTSGYEQYF
.,few,TRBV15,TRBJ1-1,TGTGCCACCAGCAGAGATCGGACGGGGAACACTGAAGCTTTCTTT,CATSRDRTGNTEAFF
TRBD1,.,TRBV13,TRBJ1-6,TGTGCCAGCAGCCTATACGGGACAGCATATTCACCCCTCCACTTT,CASSLYGTAYSPLHF
TRBD1,few,TRBV28,TRBJ2-7,TGTGCCAGCAGTTCGCGGACAGGGCGGGTCCACGAGCAGTACTTC,CASSSRTGRVHEQYF
TRBD1,.,TRBV28,TRBJ2-1,TGTGCCAGCAGGGAACAGGGGAGAAGCAATGGGCAGTTCTTC,CASREQGRSNGQFF